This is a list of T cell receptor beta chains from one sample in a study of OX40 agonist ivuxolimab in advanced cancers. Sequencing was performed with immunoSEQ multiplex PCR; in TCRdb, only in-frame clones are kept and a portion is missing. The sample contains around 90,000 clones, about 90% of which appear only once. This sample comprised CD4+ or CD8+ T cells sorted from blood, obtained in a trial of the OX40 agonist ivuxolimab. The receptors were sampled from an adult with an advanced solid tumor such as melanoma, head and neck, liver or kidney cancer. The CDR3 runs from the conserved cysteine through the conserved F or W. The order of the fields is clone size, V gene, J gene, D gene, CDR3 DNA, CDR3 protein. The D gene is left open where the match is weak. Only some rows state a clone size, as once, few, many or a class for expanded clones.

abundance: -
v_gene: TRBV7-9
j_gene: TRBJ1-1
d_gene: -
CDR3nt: TGTGCCAGCAGCTATACAGGGAACACTGAAGCTTTCTTT
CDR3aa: CASSYTGNTEAFF

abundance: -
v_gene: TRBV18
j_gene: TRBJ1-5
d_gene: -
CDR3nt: TGTGCCAGCTCAGTCGACAGCGCCAATCAGCCCCAGCATTTT
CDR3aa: CASSVDSANQPQHF

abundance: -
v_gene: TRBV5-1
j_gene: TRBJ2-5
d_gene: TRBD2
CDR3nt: TGCGCCAGCAGCTCCTCGGGAGGGTTTCAAGAGACCCAGTACTTC
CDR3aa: CASSSSGGFQETQYF

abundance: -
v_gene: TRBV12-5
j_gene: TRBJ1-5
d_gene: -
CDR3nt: TGTGCTAGTGGCTGGACAGTAAATCAGCCCCAGCATTTT
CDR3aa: CASGWTVNQPQHF

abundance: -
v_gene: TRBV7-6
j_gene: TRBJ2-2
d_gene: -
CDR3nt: TGTGCCAGCAGCAGCGACGGTTTATCGAACACCGGGGAGCTGTTTTTT
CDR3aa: CASSSDGLSNTGELFF

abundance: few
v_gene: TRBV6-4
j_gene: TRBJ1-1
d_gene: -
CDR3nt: TGTGCCAGCAGTGACGGAGGGGAGGGCACTGAAGCTTTCTTT
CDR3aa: CASSDGGEGTEAFF

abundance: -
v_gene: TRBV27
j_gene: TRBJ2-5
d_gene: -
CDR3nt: TGTGCCAGCAGTTTTGGGGGGGGCGAGACCCAGTACTTC
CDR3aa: CASSFGGGETQYF

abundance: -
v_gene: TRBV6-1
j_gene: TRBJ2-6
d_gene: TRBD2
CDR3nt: TGTGCCAGCAGTGAAATAGCGGGAGTATCGGGGGCCAACGTCCTGACTTTC
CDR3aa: CASSEIAGVSGANVLTF

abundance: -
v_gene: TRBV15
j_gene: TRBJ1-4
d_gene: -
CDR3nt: TGTGCCACCAGCAGCCATAGGGATGAAAAACTGTTTTTT
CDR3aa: CATSSHRDEKLFF

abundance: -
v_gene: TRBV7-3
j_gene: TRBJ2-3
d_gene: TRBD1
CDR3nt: TGTGCCAGCAGGTTATCCTCCGGGACAGGGGGAGCAGATACGCAGTATTTT
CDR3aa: CASRLSSGTGGADTQYF

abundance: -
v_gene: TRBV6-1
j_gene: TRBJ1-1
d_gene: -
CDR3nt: TGTGCCAGCAGTTGGGGAAACACTGAAGCTTTCTTT
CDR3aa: CASSWGNTEAFF

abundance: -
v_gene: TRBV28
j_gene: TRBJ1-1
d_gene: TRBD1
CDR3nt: TGTGCCAGCAGTTCGGGACAGGGGGTGAACACTGAAGCTTTCTTT
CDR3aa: CASSSGQGVNTEAFF

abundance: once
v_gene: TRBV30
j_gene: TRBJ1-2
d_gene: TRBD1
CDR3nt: TGTGCCTGGGGGACAGGGGGCTATGACTATGGCTACACCTTC
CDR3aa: CAWGTGGYDYGYTF

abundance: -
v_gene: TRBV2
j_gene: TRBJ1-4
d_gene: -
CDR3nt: TGTGCCAGCAGTGCCGAGATTAGAATGGGGGCAACTAATGAAAAACTGTTTTTT
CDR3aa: CASSAEIRMGATNEKLFF

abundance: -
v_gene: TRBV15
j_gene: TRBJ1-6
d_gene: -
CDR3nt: TGTGCCACCAGCAGGCTAGGGAATAATTCACCCCTCCACTTT
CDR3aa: CATSRLGNNSPLHF

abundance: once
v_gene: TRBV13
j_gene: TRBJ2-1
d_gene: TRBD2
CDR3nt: TGTGCCAGCAGCTTCGCTAGCGGGGCTTACAATGAGCAGTTCTTC
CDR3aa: CASSFASGAYNEQFF

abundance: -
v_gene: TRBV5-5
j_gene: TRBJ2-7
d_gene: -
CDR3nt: TGTGCCAGCAGCTTGCCCGACCATTACGAGCAGTACTTC
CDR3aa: CASSLPDHYEQYF

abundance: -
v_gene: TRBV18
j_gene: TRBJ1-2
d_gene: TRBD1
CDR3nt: TGTGCCAGCTCACCACCGGGTTCGCAGGGGGCGGACTATGGCTACACCTTC
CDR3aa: CASSPPGSQGADYGYTF

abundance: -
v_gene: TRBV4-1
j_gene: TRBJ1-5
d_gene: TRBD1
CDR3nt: TGCGCCAGCTCGACAGGGGTGGGCAATCAGCCCCAGCATTTT
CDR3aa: CASSTGVGNQPQHF

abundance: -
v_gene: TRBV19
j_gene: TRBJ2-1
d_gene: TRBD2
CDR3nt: TGTGCCAGTAGTGCCTCGACTAGCGCGGGCTTAGTTGATGAGCAGTTCTTC
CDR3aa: CASSASTSAGLVDEQFF

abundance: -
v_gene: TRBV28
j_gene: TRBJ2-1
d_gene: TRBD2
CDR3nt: TGTGCCAGCAGTCCCCCGGGACTAGCGACGAACCATGAGCAGTTCTTC
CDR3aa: CASSPPGLATNHEQFF

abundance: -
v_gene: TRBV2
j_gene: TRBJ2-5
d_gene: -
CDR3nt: TGTGCCAGCAGTGAGCTTAGCGGCCTTTACCAAGAGACCCAGTACTTC
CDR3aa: CASSELSGLYQETQYF

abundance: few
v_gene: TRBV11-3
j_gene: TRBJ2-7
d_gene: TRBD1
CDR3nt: TGTGCCAGCAGCTTAGATCGGGAAGGGGGCGCCGGCTCCTACGAGCAGTACTTC
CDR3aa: CASSLDREGGAGSYEQYF

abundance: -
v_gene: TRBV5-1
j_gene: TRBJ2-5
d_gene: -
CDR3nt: TGCGCCAGCAGCTTGGAAGAGACCCAGTACTTC
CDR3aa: CASSLEETQYF

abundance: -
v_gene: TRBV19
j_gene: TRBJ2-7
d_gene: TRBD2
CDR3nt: TGTGCCAGTAGTATGGGACTAGCGGGAGCCTACGAGCAGTACTTC
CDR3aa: CASSMGLAGAYEQYF

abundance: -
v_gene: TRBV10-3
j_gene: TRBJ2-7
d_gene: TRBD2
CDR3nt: TGTGCCATCAGTGAGTCGTTAGCGGGGGAAAGCTCCTACGAGCAGTACTTC
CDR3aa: CAISESLAGESSYEQYF

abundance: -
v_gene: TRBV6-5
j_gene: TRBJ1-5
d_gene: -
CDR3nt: TGTGCCAGCAGTTTCCGCCAGAGCAATCAGCCCCAGCATTTT
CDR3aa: CASSFRQSNQPQHF

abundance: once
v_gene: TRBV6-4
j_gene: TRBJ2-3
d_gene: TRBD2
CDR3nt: TGTGCCAGCAGTGACTCGATTGCGGGAGGGCCTGGGGCGCAGTATTTT
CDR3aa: CASSDSIAGGPGAQYF

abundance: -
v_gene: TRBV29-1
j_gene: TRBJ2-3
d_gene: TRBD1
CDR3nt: TGCAGCGTTGACGGACAGGCACGCACAGATACGCAGTATTTT
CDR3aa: CSVDGQARTDTQYF

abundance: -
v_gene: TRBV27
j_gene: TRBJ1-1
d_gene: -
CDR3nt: TGTGCCAGTCGAGGCCTCACTGAAGCTTTCTTT
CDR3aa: CASRGLTEAFF

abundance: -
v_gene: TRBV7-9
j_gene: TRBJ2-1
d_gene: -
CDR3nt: TGTGCCAGCAGCTTGGGCGGGATTAATGAGCAGTTCTTC
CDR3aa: CASSLGGINEQFF

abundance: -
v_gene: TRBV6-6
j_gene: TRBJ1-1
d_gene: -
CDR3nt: TGTGCCAGCAGTTACTCAAGGGACGGACATGAAGCTTTCTTT
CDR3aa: CASSYSRDGHEAFF

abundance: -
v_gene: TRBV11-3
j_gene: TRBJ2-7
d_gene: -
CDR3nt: TGTGCCAGCAGCCCGAACGGGCTCGGGGACGAGCAGTACTTC
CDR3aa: CASSPNGLGDEQYF

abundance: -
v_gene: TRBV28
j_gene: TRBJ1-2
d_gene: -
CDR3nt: TGTGCCAGCAGTTCACATAACTATGGCTACACCTTC
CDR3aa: CASSSHNYGYTF

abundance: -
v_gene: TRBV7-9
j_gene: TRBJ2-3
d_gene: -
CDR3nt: TGTGCCAGCAGCTTGAGCCTCGCATCCGATACAGATACGCAGTATTTT
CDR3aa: CASSLSLASDTDTQYF

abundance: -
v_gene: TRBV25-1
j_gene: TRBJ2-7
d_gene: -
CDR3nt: TGTGCCAGCAGTGATCCATTCGAGCAGTACTTC
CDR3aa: CASSDPFEQYF

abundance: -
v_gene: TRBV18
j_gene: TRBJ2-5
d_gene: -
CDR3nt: TGTGCCAGCTCACCGGAAGAAGAGACCCAGTACTTC
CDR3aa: CASSPEEETQYF

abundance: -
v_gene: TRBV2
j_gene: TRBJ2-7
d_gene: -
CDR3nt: TGTGCCAGCAGTCAAATGGATAACTACGAGCAGTACTTC
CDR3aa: CASSQMDNYEQYF

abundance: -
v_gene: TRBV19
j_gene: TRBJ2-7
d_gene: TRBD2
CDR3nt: TGTGCCAGTAGTAATCCGCGGGGGGGAATCCACGAGCAGTACTTC
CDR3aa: CASSNPRGGIHEQYF

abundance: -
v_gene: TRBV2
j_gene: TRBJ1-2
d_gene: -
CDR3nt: TGTGCCAGCAGTGAGGACACCAATGGCTACACCTTC
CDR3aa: CASSEDTNGYTF

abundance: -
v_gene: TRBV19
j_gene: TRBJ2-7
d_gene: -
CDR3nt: TGTGCCAGTAGGACGACAGTCAGCTCCTACGAGCAGTACTTC
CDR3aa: CASRTTVSSYEQYF

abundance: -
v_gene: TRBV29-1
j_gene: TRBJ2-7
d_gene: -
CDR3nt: TGCAGCGTTGAACAGAGATGGGGGCAGTACTTC
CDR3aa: CSVEQRWGQYF

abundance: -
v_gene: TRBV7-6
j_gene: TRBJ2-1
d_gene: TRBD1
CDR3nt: TGTGCCAGCAGCTCTCACAGGGGGATGAATGAGCAGTTCTTC
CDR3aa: CASSSHRGMNEQFF

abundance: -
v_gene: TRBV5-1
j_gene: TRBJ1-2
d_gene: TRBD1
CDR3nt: TGCGCCAGCAGCTTGGGACAGGGCGATGGCTACACCTTC
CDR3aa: CASSLGQGDGYTF

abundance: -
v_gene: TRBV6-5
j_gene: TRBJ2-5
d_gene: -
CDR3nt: TGTGCCAGCAGTTCCCGCAGGGACACCCAAGAGACCCAGTACTTC
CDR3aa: CASSSRRDTQETQYF

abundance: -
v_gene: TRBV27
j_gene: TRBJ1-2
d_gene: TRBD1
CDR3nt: TGTGCCAGCAGTTTAACGGATCAGGGGGCGCTTGGCTACACCTTC
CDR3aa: CASSLTDQGALGYTF